This T cell receptor (beta chain) appears in the sequencing data of a study of T cell responses to AZD1222 COVID-19 vaccine. The study, taken as a whole, reports: Unmutated variant regions are reportedly targeted by nearly half of spike-specific TCRs. Clonal diversity was possibly underestimated, and white British individuals and females predominated among donors. With two AZD1222 doses given, Spike-specific TCR breadth and depth both rose.

Both about-4-week and about-12-week second-dose recipients were combined. The data were produced by immunoSEQ multiplex PCR, yet TCRdb's version contains in-frame clones alone and is incomplete. This table has some 130,000 clones, approximately 91% appearing once. Per germline, CDR1 LNHDA and CDR2 SQIVND (reference sequence). This CDR3 is built from 14 residues. V lost 6 bases and J 7 bases, leaving 19 bases between the germline ends. A word on this clone: Its antigen is not identified.

The sequencing used peripheral blood, collected 28 days after the second AZD1222 dose. The chain has TRBV19 and TRBJ2-7, with D possibly being TRBD1 (5 bases). This clonotype was obtained from an adult who received the AZD1222 COVID-19 vaccine. CDR3 DNA: TGTGCCAGTAGGAGAAAAGGGGATTTGGGAGAGCAGTACTTC. Residues: CASRRKGDLGEQYF.